This TCR beta chain is from a study of beta chain features in type 1 diabetes. Study-wide results and limits: Researchers report that Type 1 diabetes patients had moderately but significantly shorter TCRB CDR3s across all four CD4+ subsets.

Researchers reported sorting CD4+ naive, central memory, regulatory and stem cell-like memory cells via CD45RO/CCR7/CD25/CD127/CD95/CD27. Sorted cells reached over 98% purity in every population. V lost 2 bases, J lost 1 base, and 12 bases lay in between. Germline CDR1 is SGHRS and CDR2 is YFSETQ. The CDR3 runs 15 residues. Since all of the isolated RNA was reverse transcribed, expressed TCRB transcripts were what got sequenced. Naive, central memory and regulatory T cell samples averaged roughly 3.5 million immunoSEQ reads each. Profiled with immunoSEQ multiplex PCR; TCRdb holds only in-frame clones, not every one. Among 630,000 or so clones listed, around 15% were seen once. About this clone itself: The antigen is undetermined.

The source material was naive CD4+ T cells from blood. The chain carries TRBV5-1 and TRBJ1-1; D gene ambiguous. The clonotype was recovered from a man between 18 and 29 years old with type 1 diabetes. The CDR3 bases are TGCGCCAGCAGCTTTCAACGGGCGGGGAACACTGAAGCTTTCTTT. It specifies CASSFQRAGNTEAFF.